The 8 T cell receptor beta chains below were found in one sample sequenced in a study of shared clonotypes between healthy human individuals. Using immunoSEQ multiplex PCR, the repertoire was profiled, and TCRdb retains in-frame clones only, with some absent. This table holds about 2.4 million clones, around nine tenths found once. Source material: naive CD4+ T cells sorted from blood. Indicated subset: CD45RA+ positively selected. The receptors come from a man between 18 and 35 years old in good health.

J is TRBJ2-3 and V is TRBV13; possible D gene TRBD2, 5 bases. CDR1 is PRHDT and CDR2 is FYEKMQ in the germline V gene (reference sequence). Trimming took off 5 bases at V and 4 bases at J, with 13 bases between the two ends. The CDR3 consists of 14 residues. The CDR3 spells CASSPVDWADTQYF. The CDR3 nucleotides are TGTGCCAGCAGCCCAGTGGACTGGGCAGATACGCAGTATTTT.

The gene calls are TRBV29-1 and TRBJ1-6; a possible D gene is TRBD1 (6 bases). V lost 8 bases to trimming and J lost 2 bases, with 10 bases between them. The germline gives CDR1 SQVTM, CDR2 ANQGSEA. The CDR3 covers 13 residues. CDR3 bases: TGCAGCACAAGACAGGCCTATAATTCACCCCTCCACTTT. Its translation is CSTRQAYNSPLHF.

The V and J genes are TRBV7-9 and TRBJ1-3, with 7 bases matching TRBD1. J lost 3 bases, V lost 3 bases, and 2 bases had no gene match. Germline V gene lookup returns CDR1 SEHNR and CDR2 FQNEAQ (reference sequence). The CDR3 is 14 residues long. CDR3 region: CASSFRQGGNTIYF. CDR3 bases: TGTGCCAGCAGCTTTCGACAGGGTGGAAACACCATATATTTT.

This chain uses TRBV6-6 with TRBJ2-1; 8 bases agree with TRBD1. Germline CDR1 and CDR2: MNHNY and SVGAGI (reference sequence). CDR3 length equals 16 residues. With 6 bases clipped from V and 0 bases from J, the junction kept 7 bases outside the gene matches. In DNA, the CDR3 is TGTGCCAGCAGACCGAGCGACAGGGGCTCCTACAATGAGCAGTTCTTC. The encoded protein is CASRPSDRGSYNEQFF.

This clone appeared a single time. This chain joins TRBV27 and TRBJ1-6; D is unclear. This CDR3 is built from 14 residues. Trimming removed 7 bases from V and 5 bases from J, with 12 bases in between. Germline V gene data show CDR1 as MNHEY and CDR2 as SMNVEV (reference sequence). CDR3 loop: CASTSPENNSPLHF. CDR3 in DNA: TGTGCCAGCACCTCTCCGGAGAATAATTCACCCCTCCACTTT.

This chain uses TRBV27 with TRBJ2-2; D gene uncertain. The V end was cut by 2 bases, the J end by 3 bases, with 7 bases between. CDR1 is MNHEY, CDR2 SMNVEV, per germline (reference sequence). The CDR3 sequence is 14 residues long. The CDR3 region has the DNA TGTGCCAGCAGTTTAGTAAGGGACACCGGGGAGCTGTTTTTT. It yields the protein CASSLVRDTGELFF.

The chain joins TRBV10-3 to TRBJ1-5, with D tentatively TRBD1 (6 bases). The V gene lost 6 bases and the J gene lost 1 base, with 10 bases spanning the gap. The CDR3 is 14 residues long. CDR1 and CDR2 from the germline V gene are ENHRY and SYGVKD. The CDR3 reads CAISTDRSNQPQHF. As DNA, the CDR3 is TGTGCCATCAGCACGGACAGAAGCAATCAGCCCCAGCATTTT.

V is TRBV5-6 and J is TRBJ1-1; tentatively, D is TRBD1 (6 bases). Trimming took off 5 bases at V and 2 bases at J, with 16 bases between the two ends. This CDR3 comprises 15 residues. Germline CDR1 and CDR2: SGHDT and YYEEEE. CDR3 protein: CASSLGGSGNTEAFF. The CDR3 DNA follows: TGTGCCAGCAGTCTGGGGGGCTCGGGTAACACTGAAGCTTTCTTT.